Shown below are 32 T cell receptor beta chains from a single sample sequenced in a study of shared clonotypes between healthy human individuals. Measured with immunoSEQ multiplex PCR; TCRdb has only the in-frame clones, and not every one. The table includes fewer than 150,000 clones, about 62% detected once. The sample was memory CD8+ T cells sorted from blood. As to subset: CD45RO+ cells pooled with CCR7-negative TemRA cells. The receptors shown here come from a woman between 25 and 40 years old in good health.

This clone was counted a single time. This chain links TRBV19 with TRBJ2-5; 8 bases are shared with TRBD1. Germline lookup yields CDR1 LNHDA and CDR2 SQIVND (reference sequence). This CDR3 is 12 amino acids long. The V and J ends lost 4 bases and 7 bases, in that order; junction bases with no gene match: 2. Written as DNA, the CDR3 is TGTGCCAGTAGTAATACAGGGGGGACCCAGTACTTC. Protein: CASSNTGGTQYF.

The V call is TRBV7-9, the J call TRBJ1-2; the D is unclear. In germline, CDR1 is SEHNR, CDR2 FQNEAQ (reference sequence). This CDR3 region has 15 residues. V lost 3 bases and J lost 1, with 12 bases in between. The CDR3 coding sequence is TGTGCCAGCAGCTTGGTGTCAGAGTTTAACTATGGCTACACCTTC. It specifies CASSLVSEFNYGYTF.

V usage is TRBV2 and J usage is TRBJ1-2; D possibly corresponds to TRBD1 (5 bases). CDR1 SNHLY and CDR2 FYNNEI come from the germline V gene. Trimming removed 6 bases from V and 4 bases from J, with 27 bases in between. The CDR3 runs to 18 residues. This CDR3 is CASRGVSAEVHIFYGYTF. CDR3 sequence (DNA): TGTGCCAGCAGGGGGGTTTCGGCAGAAGTACATATCTTCTATGGCTACACCTTC.

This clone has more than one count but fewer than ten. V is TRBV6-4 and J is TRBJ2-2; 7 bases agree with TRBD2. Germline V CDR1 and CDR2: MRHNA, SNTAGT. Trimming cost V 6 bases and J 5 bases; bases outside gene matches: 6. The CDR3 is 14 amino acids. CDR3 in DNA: TGTGCCAGCAGCCAGGCGGGGGAAACCGGGGAGCTGTTTTTT. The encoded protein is CASSQAGETGELFF.

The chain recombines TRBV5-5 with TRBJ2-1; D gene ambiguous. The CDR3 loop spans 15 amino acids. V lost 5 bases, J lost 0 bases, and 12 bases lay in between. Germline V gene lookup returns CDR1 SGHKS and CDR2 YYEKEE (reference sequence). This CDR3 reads CASRSGRSSYNEQFF. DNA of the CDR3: TGTGCCAGCAGATCCGGACGGAGCTCCTACAATGAGCAGTTCTTC.

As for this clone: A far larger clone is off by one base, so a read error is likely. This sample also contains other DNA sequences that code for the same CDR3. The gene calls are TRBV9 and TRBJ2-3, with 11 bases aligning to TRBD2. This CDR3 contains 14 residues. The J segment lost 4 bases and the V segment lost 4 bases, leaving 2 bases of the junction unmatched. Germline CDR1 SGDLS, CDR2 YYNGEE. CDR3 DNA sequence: TGTGCCAGCAGCTTAGCGGGAGGGTCAGATACGCAGTATTTT. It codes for CASSLAGGSDTQYF.

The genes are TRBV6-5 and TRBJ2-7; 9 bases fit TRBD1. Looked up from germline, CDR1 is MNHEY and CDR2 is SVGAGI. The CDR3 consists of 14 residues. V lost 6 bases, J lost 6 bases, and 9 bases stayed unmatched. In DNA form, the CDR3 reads TGTGCCAGCAGAGCCGGGACAGGGCCGACCGAGCAGTACTTC. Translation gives CASRAGTGPTEQYF.

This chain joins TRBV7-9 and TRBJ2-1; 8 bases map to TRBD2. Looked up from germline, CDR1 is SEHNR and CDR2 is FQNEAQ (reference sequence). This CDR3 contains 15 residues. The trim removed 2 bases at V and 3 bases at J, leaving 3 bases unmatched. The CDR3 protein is CASSLTSGFYNEQFF. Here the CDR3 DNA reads TGTGCCAGCAGCTTAACTAGCGGATTCTACAATGAGCAGTTCTTC.

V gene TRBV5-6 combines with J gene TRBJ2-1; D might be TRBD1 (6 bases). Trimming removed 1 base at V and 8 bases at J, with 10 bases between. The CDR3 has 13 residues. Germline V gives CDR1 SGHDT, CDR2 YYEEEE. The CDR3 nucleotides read TGTGCCAGCAGCTTGAGCTGGGGGCATGAGCAGTTCTTC. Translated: CASSLSWGHEQFF.

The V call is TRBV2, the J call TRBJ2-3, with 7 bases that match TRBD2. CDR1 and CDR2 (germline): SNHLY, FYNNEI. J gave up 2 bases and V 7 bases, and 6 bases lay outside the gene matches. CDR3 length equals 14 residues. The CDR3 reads CASNTAGSTDTQYF. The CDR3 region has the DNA TGTGCCAGCAACACAGCGGGATCCACAGATACGCAGTATTTT.

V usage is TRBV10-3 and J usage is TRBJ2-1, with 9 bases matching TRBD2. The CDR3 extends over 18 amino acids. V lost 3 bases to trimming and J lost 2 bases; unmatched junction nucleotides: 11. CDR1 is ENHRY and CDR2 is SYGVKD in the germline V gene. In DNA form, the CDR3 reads TGTGCCATCAGTGAAGGGGGAAGCGGGAGGCCTCCCTACAATGAGCAGTTCTTC. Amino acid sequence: CAISEGGSGRPPYNEQFF.

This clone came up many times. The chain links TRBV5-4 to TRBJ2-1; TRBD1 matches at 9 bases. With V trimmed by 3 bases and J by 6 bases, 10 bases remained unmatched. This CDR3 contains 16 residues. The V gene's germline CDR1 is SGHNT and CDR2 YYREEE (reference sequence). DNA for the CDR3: TGTGCCAGCAGCTGGCCCGGGACAGGGTCGAGCAATGAGCAGTTCTTC. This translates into CASSWPGTGSSNEQFF.

The CDR3: CASSMLPPGLGTTDTQYF. The CDR3 DNA follows: TGTGCCAGCAGCATGCTACCGCCGGGACTGGGGACCACAGATACGCAGTATTTT. The chain carries TRBV7-3 and TRBJ2-3, with a possible D match to TRBD2 (6 bases). The V end lost 5 bases, the J end lost 2 bases, and 23 bases lay between the germline ends. Germline V gene lookup returns CDR1 SGHTA and CDR2 FQGTGA. This CDR3 contains 18 residues.

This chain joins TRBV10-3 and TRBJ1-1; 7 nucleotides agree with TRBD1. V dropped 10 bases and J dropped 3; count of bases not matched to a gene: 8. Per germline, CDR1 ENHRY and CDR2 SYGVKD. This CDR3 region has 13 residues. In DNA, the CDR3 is TGTGCCACCAGAGGGGACAGTGACACTGAAGCTTTCTTT. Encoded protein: CATRGDSDTEAFF.

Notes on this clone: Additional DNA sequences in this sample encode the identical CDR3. The CDR3 protein is CASSLGLTYEQYF. The CDR3 DNA is TGTGCCAGCAGCTTGGGACTAACCTACGAGCAGTACTTC. J is TRBJ2-7 and V is TRBV11-2; 7 bases agree with TRBD2. Germline V lookup: CDR1 SGHAT, CDR2 FQNNGV. Unmatched junction bases numbered 1, after V lost 3 bases and J lost 2 bases. CDR3 size: 13 residues.

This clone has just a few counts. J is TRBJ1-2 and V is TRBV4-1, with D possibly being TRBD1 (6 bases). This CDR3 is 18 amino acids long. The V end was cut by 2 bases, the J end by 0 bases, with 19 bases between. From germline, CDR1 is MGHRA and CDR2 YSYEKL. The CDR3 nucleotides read TGCGCCAGCAGCCAACCCGCCCCGGACAGACTAACTAACTATGGCTACACCTTC. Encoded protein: CASSQPAPDRLTNYGYTF.

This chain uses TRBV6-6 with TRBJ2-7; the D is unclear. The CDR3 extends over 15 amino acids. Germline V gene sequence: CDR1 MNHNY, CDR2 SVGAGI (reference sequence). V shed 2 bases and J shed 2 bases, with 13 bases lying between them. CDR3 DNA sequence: TGTGCCAGCAGTTACGGTGCAGGCCCGACCTACGAGCAGTACTTC. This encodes CASSYGAGPTYEQYF.

For the CDR3, the DNA is TGTGCCACCAGCAGAGATCCGGGACAGGGGGCAGATACGCAGTATTTT. This gives the protein CATSRDPGQGADTQYF. The rearrangement joins TRBV15 to TRBJ2-3, with 11 bases identical to TRBD1. The CDR3 spans 16 residues. The J segment lost 4 bases and the V segment lost 0 bases, leaving 3 bases of the junction unmatched. From germline, CDR1 is LNHNV and CDR2 YYDKDF (reference sequence). Combining the CDR3 with reference TRBV15 and TRBJ2-3 gives the whole variable domain DAMVIQNPRYQVTQFGKPVTLSCSQTLNHNVMYWYQQKSSQAPKLLFHYYDKDFNNEADTPDNFQSRRPNTSFCFLDIRSPGLGDTAMYLCATSRDPGQGADTQYFGPGTRLTVL.

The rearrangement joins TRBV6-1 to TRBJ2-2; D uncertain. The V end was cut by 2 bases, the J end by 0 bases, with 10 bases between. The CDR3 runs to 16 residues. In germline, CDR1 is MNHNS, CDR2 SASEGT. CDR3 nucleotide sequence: TGTGCCAGCAGTGAATTGGTGGGAACGAACACCGGGGAGCTGTTTTTT. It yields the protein CASSELVGTNTGELFF.

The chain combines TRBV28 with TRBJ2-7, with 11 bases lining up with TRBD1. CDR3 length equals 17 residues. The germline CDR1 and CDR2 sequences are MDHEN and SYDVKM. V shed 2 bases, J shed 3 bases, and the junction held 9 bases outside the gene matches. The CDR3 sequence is CASSLVSSGQGDYEQYF. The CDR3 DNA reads TGTGCCAGCAGTTTAGTATCGTCGGGACAGGGGGACTACGAGCAGTACTTC.

The DNA of the CDR3 is TGCGCCAGCAGACCTGGGCGGGCCTACGAGCAGTACTTC. It specifies CASRPGRAYEQYF. The V and J genes are TRBV5-1 and TRBJ2-5, with D maybe TRBD2 (5 bases). The tail of the sequence fits TRBJ2-7 better, so the J call may be wrong. CDR1 and CDR2 (germline): SGHRS, YFSETQ. The CDR3 runs to 13 residues.

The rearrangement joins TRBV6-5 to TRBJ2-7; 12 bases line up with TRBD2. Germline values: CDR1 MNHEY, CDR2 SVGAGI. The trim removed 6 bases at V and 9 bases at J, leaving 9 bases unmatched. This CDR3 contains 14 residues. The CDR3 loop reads CASSLAGGAAVQYF. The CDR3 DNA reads TGTGCCAGCAGCCTAGCGGGGGGGGCGGCGGTGCAGTACTTC.

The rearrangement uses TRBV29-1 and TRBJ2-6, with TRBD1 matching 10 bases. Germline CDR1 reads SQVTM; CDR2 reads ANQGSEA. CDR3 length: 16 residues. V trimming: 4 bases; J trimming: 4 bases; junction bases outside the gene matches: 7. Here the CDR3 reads CSVAGTGVDGANVLTF. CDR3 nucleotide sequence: TGCAGCGTTGCTGGGACAGGGGTGGACGGGGCCAACGTCCTGACTTTC.

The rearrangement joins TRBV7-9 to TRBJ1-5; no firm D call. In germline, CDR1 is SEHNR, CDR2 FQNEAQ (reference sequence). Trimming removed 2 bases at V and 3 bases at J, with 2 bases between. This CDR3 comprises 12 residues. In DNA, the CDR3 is TGTGCCAGCAGCTTACACAATCAGCCCCAGCATTTT. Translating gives CASSLHNQPQHF.

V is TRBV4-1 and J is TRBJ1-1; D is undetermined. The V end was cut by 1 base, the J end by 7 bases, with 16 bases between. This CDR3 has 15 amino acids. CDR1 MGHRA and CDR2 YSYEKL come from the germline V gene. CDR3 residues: CASSQGASSILEAFF. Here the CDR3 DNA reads TGCGCCAGCAGCCAAGGGGCCTCGTCCATACTTGAAGCTTTCTTT.

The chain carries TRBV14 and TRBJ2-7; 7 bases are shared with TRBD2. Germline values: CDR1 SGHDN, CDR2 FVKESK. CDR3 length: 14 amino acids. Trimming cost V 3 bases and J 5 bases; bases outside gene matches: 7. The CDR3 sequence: CASSQRRGRDEQYF. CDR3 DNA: TGTGCCAGCAGCCAGAGGCGGGGGAGGGACGAGCAGTACTTC.

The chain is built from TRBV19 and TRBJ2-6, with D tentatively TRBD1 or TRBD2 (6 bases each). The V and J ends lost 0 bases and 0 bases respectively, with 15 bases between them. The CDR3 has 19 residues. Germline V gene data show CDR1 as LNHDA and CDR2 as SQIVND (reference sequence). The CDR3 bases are TGTGCCAGTAGTATAGACTCGCGGGACATCTTCTCTGGGGCCAACGTCCTGACTTTC. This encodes CASSIDSRDIFSGANVLTF.

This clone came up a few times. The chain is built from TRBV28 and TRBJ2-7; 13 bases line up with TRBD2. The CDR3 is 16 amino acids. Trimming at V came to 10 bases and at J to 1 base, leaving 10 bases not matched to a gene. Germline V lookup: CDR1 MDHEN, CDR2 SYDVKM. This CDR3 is CATRTSGRMRSYEQYF. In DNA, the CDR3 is TGTGCCACCCGGACTAGCGGGAGAATGCGATCCTACGAGCAGTACTTC.

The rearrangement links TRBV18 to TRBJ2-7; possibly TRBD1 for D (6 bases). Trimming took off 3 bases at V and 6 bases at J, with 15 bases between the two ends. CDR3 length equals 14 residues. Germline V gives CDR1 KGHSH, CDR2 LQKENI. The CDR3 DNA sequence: TGTGCCAGCTCACCCCGGGACATAGGGCCCGAGCAGTACTTC. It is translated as CASSPRDIGPEQYF.

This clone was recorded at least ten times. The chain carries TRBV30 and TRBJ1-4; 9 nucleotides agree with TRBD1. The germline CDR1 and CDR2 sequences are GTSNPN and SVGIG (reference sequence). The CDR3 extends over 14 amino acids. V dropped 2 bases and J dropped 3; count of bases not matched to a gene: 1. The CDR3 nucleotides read TGTGCCTGGAGTACAGGGGGCTCTAATGAAAAACTGTTTTTT. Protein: CAWSTGGSNEKLFF.

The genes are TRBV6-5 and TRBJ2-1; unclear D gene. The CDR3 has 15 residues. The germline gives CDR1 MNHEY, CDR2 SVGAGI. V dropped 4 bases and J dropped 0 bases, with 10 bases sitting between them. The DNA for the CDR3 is TGTGCCAGCAGTTCGGACCGAAGCTCCTACAATGAGCAGTTCTTC. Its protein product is CASSSDRSSYNEQFF.

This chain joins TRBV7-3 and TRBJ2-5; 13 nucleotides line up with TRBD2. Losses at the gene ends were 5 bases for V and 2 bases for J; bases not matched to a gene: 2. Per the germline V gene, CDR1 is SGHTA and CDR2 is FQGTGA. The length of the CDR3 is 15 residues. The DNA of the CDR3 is TGTGCCAGCAGCCCGGGACTAGCGGGGCAAGAGACCCAGTACTTC. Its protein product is CASSPGLAGQETQYF.